This is a list of T cell receptor beta chains from one sample in a study of cytomegalovirus exposure and HLA in healthy donors. Clones were read by immunoSEQ multiplex PCR, and TCRdb kept only the in-frame ones, dropping some. The data show 55,000 to 65,000 clones, with about 83% seen just once and about 1.5% held by the top ten. The sample comprised PBMCs. The receptors here all came from a human donor in good health. Both conserved end residues are part of each CDR3. The D gene is left open where the match is weak.

CDR3aa,CDR3nt,j_gene,v_gene,d_gene
CSVYRDNSYEQYF,TGCAGCGTGTACCGGGACAATTCCTACGAGCAGTACTTC,TRBJ2-7,TRBV29-1,.
CASSFSSTSGADTQYF,TGTGCCAGCAGCTTCTCTTCGACTAGCGGGGCTGATACGCAGTATTTT,TRBJ2-3,TRBV5-4,TRBD2
CASSLRLAGAYGETQYF,TGTGCCAGCAGCTTACGGCTAGCGGGAGCCTATGGAGAGACCCAGTACTTC,TRBJ2-5,TRBV7-8,TRBD2
CASSYLVGVSGNTIYF,TGTGCCAGCAGTTACCTGGTCGGAGTCTCTGGAAACACCATATATTTT,TRBJ1-3,TRBV6-6,.
CASSLRLLNTEAFF,TGTGCCAGCAGCCTGCGGTTGCTGAACACTGAAGCTTTCTTT,TRBJ1-1,TRBV4-2,.
CASSPTGFGYTF,TGTGCCAGCAGCCCCACGGGGTTTGGCTACACCTTC,TRBJ1-2,TRBV7-9,.
CATKVGHNTGELFF,TGTGCCACCAAGGTGGGCCATAACACCGGGGAGCTGTTTTTT,TRBJ2-2,TRBV19,.
CASSFRESYNEQFF,TGTGCCAGCAGCTTCCGGGAGTCCTACAATGAGCAGTTCTTC,TRBJ2-1,TRBV11-2,.
CSSSRKLLAGGYNEQFF,TGTTCCAGCAGCCGGAAACTCCTAGCGGGGGGGTACAATGAGCAGTTCTTC,TRBJ2-1,TRBV7-9,TRBD2
CASSLAWGGRVTGELFF,TGTGCCAGCAGCTTAGCCTGGGGGGGCCGGGTCACCGGGGAGCTGTTTTTT,TRBJ2-2,TRBV7-2,.
CSVHPLAGKRQFF,TGCAGCGTTCACCCCTTGGCAGGGAAGAGGCAGTTCTTC,TRBJ2-1,TRBV29-1,.
CAWAEGSPIYTDTQYF,TGTGCCTGGGCTGAGGGCTCGCCAATATACACAGATACGCAGTATTTT,TRBJ2-3,TRBV30,.
CASSQDIAGWGNGFTDTQYF,TGCGCCAGCAGCCAAGACATCGCGGGGTGGGGTAATGGGTTCACAGATACGCAGTATTTT,TRBJ2-3,TRBV4-3,.